This T cell receptor beta chain was found in a study of STAT5B mutations in CD4+ large granular lymphocyte leukemia. In the study overall: Among healthy donors, a particular HLA allele went with more CDR3 'QG' motifs.

Controls came from buffy coats of healthy blood donors. Assay: immunoSEQ multiplex PCR; the TCRdb copy retains only in-frame clones and omits some. The sample has about 34,000 clones; just under 75% are singletons. The TCR originated in a human donor in good health. The sequencing sample was made of CD4+ T cells from blood buffy coats.

This CDR3 is CASSSLQRDQPQHF. In nucleotides, the CDR3 is TGTGCCAGCAGCTCGTTACAGCGTGATCAGCCCCAGCATTTT. The V gene is TRBV5-6, the J gene TRBJ1-5; D gene ambiguous. The germline V and J ends were trimmed by 3 bases and 5 bases, with 12 bases remaining between them. The germline V gene has CDR1 SGHDT and CDR2 YYEEEE. This CDR3 contains 14 residues.